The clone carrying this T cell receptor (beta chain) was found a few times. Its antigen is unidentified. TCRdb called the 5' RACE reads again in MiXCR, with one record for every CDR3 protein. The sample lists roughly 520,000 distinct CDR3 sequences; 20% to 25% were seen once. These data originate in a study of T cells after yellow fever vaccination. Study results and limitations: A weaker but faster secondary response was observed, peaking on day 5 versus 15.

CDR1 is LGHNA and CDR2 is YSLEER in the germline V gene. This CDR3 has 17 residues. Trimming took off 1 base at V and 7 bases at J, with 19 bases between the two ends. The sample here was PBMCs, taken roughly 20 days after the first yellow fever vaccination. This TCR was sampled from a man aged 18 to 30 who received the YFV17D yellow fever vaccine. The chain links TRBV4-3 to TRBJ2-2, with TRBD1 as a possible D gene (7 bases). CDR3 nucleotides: TGCGCCAGCAGCCAAGGCGTGGCAGGGGGGTGGAACGGGGAGCTGTTTTTT. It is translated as CASSQGVAGGWNGELFF.